A selection of T cell receptor beta chains follows, all from one sample in a study of T cells in tuberculosis. Sequencing used immunoSEQ multiplex PCR; TCRdb keeps in-frame clones, though not all of them. The table has around 33,000 clones, about 90% seen once; the top ten hold under 9%. The sequencing here drew on PBMCs, taken at tuberculosis diagnosis. Receptor source: an adult with tuberculosis. Some clones in this sample may be carry-over from other donors' samples. The CDR3 runs from the conserved cysteine through the conserved F or W. The order of the fields is CDR3 length, clone size, D gene, V gene, J gene, CDR3 DNA, CDR3 protein. The D gene is left open where the match is weak. Clone size is given for some rows only: seen once, a few or many times, or a class if the clone is expanded.

18	few	.	TRBV2	TRBJ1-2	TGTGCCAGCAGTGGAATCAGTGAGCAGGGAGGCCCTAACTATGGCTACACCTTC	CASSGISEQGGPNYGYTF
15	.	TRBD1	TRBV5-5	TRBJ1-2	TGTGCCAGCAGCTCTCCAGACAGGGGAATCTATGGCTACACCTTC	CASSSPDRGIYGYTF
11	.	.	TRBV19	TRBJ1-5	TGTGCCAGTAGTCCAGGGTGGCCCCAGCATTTT	CASSPGWPQHF
14	.	.	TRBV6-1	TRBJ2-7	TGTGCCAGCAGCGGGGGAATAGTTTCCCTCGAGCAGTACTTC	CASSGGIVSLEQYF
15	.	.	TRBV4-1	TRBJ2-2	TGCGCCAGCAGCCAAGGATGGACAAACACCGGGGAGCTGTTTTTT	CASSQGWTNTGELFF
15	.	TRBD1	TRBV30	TRBJ2-7	TGTGCCTGGAGTAACCTAGGGACAGGGCCCTACGAGCAGTACTTC	CAWSNLGTGPYEQYF
16	few	.	TRBV6-6	TRBJ1-5	TGTGCCAGCAGTTACTTCTCCGACACGAGCAATCAGCCCCAGCATTTT	CASSYFSDTSNQPQHF
15	.	.	TRBV7-8	TRBJ1-2	TGTGCCAGCAGTTACAGGGACACTCCAATCTATGGCTACACCTTC	CASSYRDTPIYGYTF
15	.	TRBD1	TRBV2	TRBJ1-2	TGTGCCAGCAGTTCATCTACAGGGGTAGACTATGGCTACACCTTC	CASSSSTGVDYGYTF
15	.	.	TRBV11-2	TRBJ1-4	TGTGCCAGCAGCCTTGTTGAGGGGGCTAATGAAAAACTGTTTTTT	CASSLVEGANEKLFF
14	.	.	TRBV5-1	TRBJ2-7	TGCGCCAGCAGCCCAGACAGACCTTCTATGGAGCAGTACTTC	CASSPDRPSMEQYF
13	.	.	TRBV2	TRBJ1-2	TGTGCCAGCAGTGAAATGGCAGGCTATGGCTACACCTTC	CASSEMAGYGYTF
15	.	.	TRBV6-1	TRBJ2-6	TGTGCCAGCAGTGTTGGCGGTTCTGGGGCCAACGTCCTGACTTTC	CASSVGGSGANVLTF
14	.	.	TRBV6-1	TRBJ1-1	TGTGCCAGCAGTGAAAATCAGGGAAGAACTGAAGCTTTCTTT	CASSENQGRTEAFF
14	.	.	TRBV5-1	TRBJ1-5	TGCGCCAGCAGCTTGGGGGGGCAGGGGCAGCCCCAGCATTTT	CASSLGGQGQPQHF
11	.	.	TRBV25-1	TRBJ2-5	TGTGCCAGCAGTGCAATGTCGACCCAGTACTTC	CASSAMSTQYF
11	.	.	TRBV2	TRBJ2-7	TGTGCCAGCGACAGCTCCTACGAGCAGTACTTC	CASDSSYEQYF
13	.	.	TRBV7-9	TRBJ2-1	TGTGCCAGCAGTCAAGCAGGGGATAGTGAGCAGTTCTTC	CASSQAGDSEQFF
15	once	.	TRBV5-4	TRBJ1-2	TGTGCCAGCAGCTTGGGCGCAGGGCAGGGCTATGGCTACACCTTC	CASSLGAGQGYGYTF
13	.	.	TRBV19	TRBJ2-1	TGTGCCAGTGGGCTGAGCTCCTACAATGAGCAGTTCTTC	CASGLSSYNEQFF
14	once	TRBD1	TRBV5-1	TRBJ1-4	TGCGCCAGCAGCTTGGGAAGGGGGCAAGAAAAACTGTTTTTT	CASSLGRGQEKLFF
17	.	.	TRBV7-2	TRBJ1-6	TGTGCCAGCAGCGCCCACCTGGACAGCTTTGGGAATTCACCCCTCCACTTT	CASSAHLDSFGNSPLHF
15	.	TRBD1	TRBV27	TRBJ2-3	TGTGCCAGCAGACCCTCAGGGGGCCACACAGATACGCAGTATTTT	CASRPSGGHTDTQYF
17	.	.	TRBV5-6	TRBJ2-7	TGTGCCAGCAGCTTGTGGGCTGGGCTGTTTAGCTCCTACGAGCAGTACTTC	CASSLWAGLFSSYEQYF
12	.	.	TRBV10-3	TRBJ2-7	TGTGCCATCGGTCTAGGTATAGACGAGCAGTACTTC	CAIGLGIDEQYF
14	.	TRBD1	TRBV9	TRBJ1-5	TGTGCCAGCAGCGGTACAGGGGGCGGACAGCCCCAGCATTTT	CASSGTGGGQPQHF
14	.	.	TRBV19	TRBJ1-5	TGTGCCAGTAGGCCTGCCCAGAACAATCAGCCCCAGCATTTT	CASRPAQNNQPQHF
15	.	TRBD1	TRBV5-1	TRBJ2-7	TGCGCCAGCAGCTTGGTTTTGGACAGGGGTTTCGAGCAGTACTTC	CASSLVLDRGFEQYF
15	.	.	TRBV7-9	TRBJ1-2	TGTGCCAGCAGCTTAGTGGTGACGGGGGACTATGGCTACACCTTC	CASSLVVTGDYGYTF
13	.	.	TRBV18	TRBJ1-1	TGTGCCAGCTCACCAGGACAGAACACTGAAGCTTTCTTT	CASSPGQNTEAFF
18	.	.	TRBV10-3	TRBJ1-2	TGTGCCATCAGTGAGGGGCCGGCCCCTCCGACCACCCGCGATGGCTACACCTTC	CAISEGPAPPTTRDGYTF
14	.	.	TRBV11-2	TRBJ1-3	TGTGCCAGCAGCTTTAATGAGGGCAGAAACACCATATATTTT	CASSFNEGRNTIYF
14	.	TRBD1	TRBV2	TRBJ2-5	TGTGCCAGCAGCCCGACAGGGGGTCGGCAGACCCAGTACTTC	CASSPTGGRQTQYF
12	.	.	TRBV7-2	TRBJ2-7	TGTGCCAGCAGCGCTAAATGGTACGAGCAGTACTTC	CASSAKWYEQYF
16	.	.	TRBV19	TRBJ1-2	TGTGCCAGTAATCCGGAGGGGCGAGGGAATAACTATGGCTACACCTTC	CASNPEGRGNNYGYTF
17	.	.	TRBV5-1	TRBJ1-2	TGCGCCAGCAGCTTGGAGGGAGGATTAGCGACTAACTATGGCTACACCTTC	CASSLEGGLATNYGYTF
15	.	TRBD1	TRBV27	TRBJ2-7	TGTGCCAGCAGTTACCAGGGGGCAGGGCAAGACGAGCAGTACTTC	CASSYQGAGQDEQYF
17	once	.	TRBV4-1	TRBJ1-1	TGCGCCAGCAGCCAAGATCGCGGGGGGATTGGGTACACTGAAGCTTTCTTT	CASSQDRGGIGYTEAFF
17	.	.	TRBV12-5	TRBJ1-1	TGTGCTAGTGGTTTGACCCCGCCAGGGGTAATGGGCACTGAAGCTTTCTTT	CASGLTPPGVMGTEAFF
17	.	TRBD2	TRBV2	TRBJ2-1	TGTGCCAGCATCCTCCCCGGGGTTAGCGGGGACTACAATGAGCAGTTCTTC	CASILPGVSGDYNEQFF
14	.	.	TRBV25-1	TRBJ2-7	TGTGCCAGCAGTGCAGGGTCCCTAAGTTACGAGCAGTACTTC	CASSAGSLSYEQYF
13	.	.	TRBV6-1	TRBJ1-1	TGTGCCAGCACAAGGCAGGGAAGGCCTGAAGCTTTCTTT	CASTRQGRPEAFF
17	.	.	TRBV19	TRBJ1-5	TGTGCCAGTAGTATGGGGCAGACAGTGTACTTTAATCAGCCCCAGCATTTT	CASSMGQTVYFNQPQHF
16	.	TRBD2	TRBV7-9	TRBJ2-3	TGTGCCAGCAGCTTAGTTAGCGGGGGGGTCACAGATACGCAGTATTTT	CASSLVSGGVTDTQYF
15	.	TRBD2	TRBV11-3	TRBJ2-1	TGTGCCAGCAGCTTAGCGGGGGGCTCCTACAATGAGCAGTTCTTC	CASSLAGGSYNEQFF
16	.	TRBD1	TRBV6-6	TRBJ1-5	TGTGCCAGCAGCAATCACGGACAGGGGGCGAGTCAGCCCCAGCATTTT	CASSNHGQGASQPQHF
15	.	.	TRBV13	TRBJ2-7	TGTGCCAGCAGCTCCAATCGGGGGGCGCGCTACGAGCAGTACTTC	CASSSNRGARYEQYF
14	.	.	TRBV5-1	TRBJ2-3	TGCGCCAGCAGCTTGAGCACCCTCTCGGGTACGCAGTATTTT	CASSLSTLSGTQYF
14	.	TRBD2	TRBV19	TRBJ2-1	TGTGCCAGTAGTAGCCAGCGGGGGGGCCTTGAGCAGTTCTTC	CASSSQRGGLEQFF
15	.	TRBD2	TRBV6-1	TRBJ2-1	TGTGCCAGCAGTGAACTAGCGGGGGGTTACAATGAGCAGTTCTTC	CASSELAGGYNEQFF
19	.	.	TRBV5-6	TRBJ2-4	TGTGCCAGCAGCTTGGCCGGGGCAGGGGCTTTTATAGCCAAAAACATTCAGTACTTC	CASSLAGAGAFIAKNIQYF
17	once	TRBD1	TRBV19	TRBJ1-2	TGTGCCAGTAGTGTCCCCCGGGACAGGAGGACTAACTATGGCTACACCTTC	CASSVPRDRRTNYGYTF
15	.	TRBD2	TRBV27	TRBJ2-1	TGTGCCAGCAGTCCTACTAGCGGGGCTTACAATGAGCAGTTCTTC	CASSPTSGAYNEQFF
15	.	.	TRBV5-1	TRBJ2-2	TGCGCCAGCAGCTTAGGGGGTTCGAACACCGGGGAGCTGTTTTTT	CASSLGGSNTGELFF
14	.	.	TRBV6-1	TRBJ1-2	TGTGCCAGCAGTGAACTCCAGGGTCGTAGTGGCTACACCTTC	CASSELQGRSGYTF
14	.	TRBD1	TRBV18	TRBJ1-1	TGTGCCAGCTCGCCGGACAGGGGAGAGACTGAAGCTTTCTTT	CASSPDRGETEAFF
14	.	TRBD1	TRBV2	TRBJ1-6	TGTGCCAGCAGGCCGGGGACAGGGAATTCACCCCTCCACTTT	CASRPGTGNSPLHF
15	few	.	TRBV6-5	TRBJ1-1	TGTGCCAGCAGGTATTATGAGCGGGGGAACACTGAAGCTTTCTTT	CASRYYERGNTEAFF
14	.	TRBD1	TRBV30	TRBJ1-2	TGTGCCTGGAGGCGGACAGGGGGCCAAATGATCTACACCTTC	CAWRRTGGQMIYTF
13	.	TRBD1	TRBV7-8	TRBJ1-2	TGTGCCAGCAGGGCCGGACAGGGGTATGGCTACACCTTC	CASRAGQGYGYTF